The rows below give T cell receptor beta chains drawn from one sample of a study of T cells after yellow fever vaccination. TCRdb re-derived calls from the 5' RACE reads in MiXCR, one entry per CDR3 protein. The table has about 310,000 distinct CDR3 sequences, around 4% seen once; the top ten hold about 20%. Sequencing was performed on PBMCs, taken on the day of the yellow fever booster vaccination. All receptors derive from a man aged 18 to 30 who received the YFV17D yellow fever vaccine. Each CDR3 is given with its conserved first and last residue. The D gene is left open where the match is weak. Part of the rows lack a size; the others show once, few, many or a class for expanded clones.

>many|TRBJ2-1|TRBV23-1|TRBD2
TGCGCCAGCAGCCCGAGCGGGGGTGAGGACAATGAGCAGTTCTTC
CASSPSGGEDNEQFF
>many|TRBJ2-3|TRBV6-2/TRBV6-3|-
TGTGCCAGCAGTTGGGGCGGGGGCACAGATACGCAGTATTTT
CASSWGGGTDTQYF
>many|TRBJ2-1|TRBV7-2|-
TGTGCCAGCAGCTTAGTGTCGAGGGCAGGTGAGCAGTTCTTC
CASSLVSRAGEQFF
>many|TRBJ2-7|TRBV12-3/TRBV12-4|TRBD2
TGCGCCAGCAGCTTGACTAGCGGTTCCTACGAGCAGTACTTC
CASSLTSGSYEQYF
>-|TRBJ1-1|TRBV12-3/TRBV12-4|-
TGTGCCAGCTATATAACGGGTATTACTGAAGCTTTCTTT
CASYITGITEAFF
>many|TRBJ2-3|TRBV5-1|TRBD2
TGCGCCAGCAGCTTGGATCCGCGGGGGTCAGATACGCAGTATTTT
CASSLDPRGSDTQYF
>few|TRBJ2-7|TRBV9|-
TGTGCCAGCAGCCTTGGACAGTCTCTCTCGGGCGAGCAGTACTTC
CASSLGQSLSGEQYF
>many|TRBJ2-7|TRBV7-2|-
TGTGCCAGCAGTCATGGTTACTCCTACGAGCAGTACTTC
CASSHGYSYEQYF
>few|TRBJ1-5|TRBV20-1|-
TGCAGTGCTAGAGGGGGATATGATTATCAGCCCCAGCATTTT
CSARGGYDYQPQHF
>-|TRBJ2-3|TRBV7-6|TRBD2
TGTGCCAGCAGTTTAAGTCCGGGGCGGGGGGCGAGAGATACGCAGTATTTT
CASSLSPGRGARDTQYF
>many|TRBJ2-7|TRBV20-1|-
TGCAGTGCTAGAGATAGGGGCCCTAGCTCCTACGAGCAGTACTTC
CSARDRGPSSYEQYF
>many|TRBJ2-7|TRBV12-3/TRBV12-4|-
TGTGCCAGCAGGTACAGGCGCTCCTACGAGCAGTACTTC
CASRYRRSYEQYF